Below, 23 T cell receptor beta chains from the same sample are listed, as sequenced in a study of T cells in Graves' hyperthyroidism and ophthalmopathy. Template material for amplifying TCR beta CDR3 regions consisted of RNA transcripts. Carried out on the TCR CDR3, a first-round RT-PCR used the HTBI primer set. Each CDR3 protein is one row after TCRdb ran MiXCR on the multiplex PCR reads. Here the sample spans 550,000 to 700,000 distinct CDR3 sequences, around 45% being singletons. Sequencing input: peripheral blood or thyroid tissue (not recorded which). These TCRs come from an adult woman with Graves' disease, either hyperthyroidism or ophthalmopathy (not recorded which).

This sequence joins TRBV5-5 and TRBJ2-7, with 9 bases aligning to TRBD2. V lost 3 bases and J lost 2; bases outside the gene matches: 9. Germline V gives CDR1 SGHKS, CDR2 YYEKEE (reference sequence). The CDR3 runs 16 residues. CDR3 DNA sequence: TGTGCCAGCAGCTCCTCCCTAGCGGGGTCCACCTACGAGCAGTACTTC. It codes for CASSSSLAGSTYEQYF.

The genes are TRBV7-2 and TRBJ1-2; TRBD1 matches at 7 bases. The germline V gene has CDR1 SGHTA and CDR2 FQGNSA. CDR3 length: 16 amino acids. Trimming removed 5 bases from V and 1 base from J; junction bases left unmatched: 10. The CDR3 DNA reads TGTGCCAGCAGCAATAGGCAGGGGGGCCTTAACTATGGCTACACCTTC. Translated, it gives CASSNRQGGLNYGYTF.

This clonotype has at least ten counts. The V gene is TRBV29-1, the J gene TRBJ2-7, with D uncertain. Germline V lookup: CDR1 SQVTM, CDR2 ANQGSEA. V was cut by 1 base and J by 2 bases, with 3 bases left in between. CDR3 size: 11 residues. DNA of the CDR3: TGCAGCGTTGAAGTTACCTACGAGCAGTACTTC. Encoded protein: CSVEVTYEQYF.

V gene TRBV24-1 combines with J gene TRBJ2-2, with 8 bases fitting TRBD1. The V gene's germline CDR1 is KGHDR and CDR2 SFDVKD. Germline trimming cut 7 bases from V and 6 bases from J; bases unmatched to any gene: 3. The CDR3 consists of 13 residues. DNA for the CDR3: TGTGCCACCAGCCAACAGGGGGCCGGGGAGCTGTTTTTT. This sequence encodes CATSQQGAGELFF.

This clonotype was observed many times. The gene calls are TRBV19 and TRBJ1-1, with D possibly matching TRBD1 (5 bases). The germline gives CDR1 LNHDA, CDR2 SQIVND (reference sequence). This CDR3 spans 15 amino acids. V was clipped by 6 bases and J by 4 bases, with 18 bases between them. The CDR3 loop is CASSTSGAGRTEAFF. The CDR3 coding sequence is TGTGCCAGTAGCACATCTGGGGCAGGGCGCACTGAAGCTTTCTTT.

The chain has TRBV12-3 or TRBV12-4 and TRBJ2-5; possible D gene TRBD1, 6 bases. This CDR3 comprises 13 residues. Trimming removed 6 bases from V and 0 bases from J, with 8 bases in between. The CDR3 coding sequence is TGTGCCAGCAGGCAGGGGTACCAAGAGACCCAGTACTTC. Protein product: CASRQGYQETQYF.

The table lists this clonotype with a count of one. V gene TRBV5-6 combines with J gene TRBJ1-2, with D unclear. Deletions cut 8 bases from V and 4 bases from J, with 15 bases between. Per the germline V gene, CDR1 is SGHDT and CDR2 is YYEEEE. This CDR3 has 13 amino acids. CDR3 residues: CASSTIPAYGYTF. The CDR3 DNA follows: TGTGCCAGTAGTACCATCCCAGCCTATGGCTACACCTTC.

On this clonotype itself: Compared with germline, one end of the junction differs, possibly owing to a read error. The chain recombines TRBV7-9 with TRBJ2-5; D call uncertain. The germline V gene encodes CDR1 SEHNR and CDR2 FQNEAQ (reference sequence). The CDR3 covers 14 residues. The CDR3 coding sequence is TGTGCCAGCAGCTTAGGGCCGAGCAATCAGCCCCAGTACTTT. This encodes CASSLGPSNQPQYF.

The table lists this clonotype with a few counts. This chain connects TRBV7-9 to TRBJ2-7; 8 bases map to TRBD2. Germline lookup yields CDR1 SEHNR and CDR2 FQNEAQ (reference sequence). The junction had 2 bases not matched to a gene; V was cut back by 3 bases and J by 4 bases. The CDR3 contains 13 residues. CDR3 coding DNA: TGTGCCAGCAGCTTCACTAGCGGATACGAGCAGTACTTC. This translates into CASSFTSGYEQYF.

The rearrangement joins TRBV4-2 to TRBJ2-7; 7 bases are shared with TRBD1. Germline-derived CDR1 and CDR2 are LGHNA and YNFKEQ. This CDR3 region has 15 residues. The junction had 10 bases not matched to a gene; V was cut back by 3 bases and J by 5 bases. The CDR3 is CASSQTATGSNEQYF. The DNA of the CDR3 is TGTGCCAGCAGCCAGACCGCGACAGGGTCTAACGAGCAGTACTTC.

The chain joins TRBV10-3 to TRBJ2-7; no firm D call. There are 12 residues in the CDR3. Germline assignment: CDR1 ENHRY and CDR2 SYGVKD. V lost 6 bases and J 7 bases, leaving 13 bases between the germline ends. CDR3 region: CAISRSETEQYF. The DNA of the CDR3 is TGTGCCATCAGCAGGTCAGAGACGGAGCAGTACTTC.

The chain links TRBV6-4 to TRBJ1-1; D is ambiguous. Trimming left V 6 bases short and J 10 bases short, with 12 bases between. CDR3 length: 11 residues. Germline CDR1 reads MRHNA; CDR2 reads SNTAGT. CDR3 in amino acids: CASRDLQGAFF. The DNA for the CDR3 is TGTGCCAGCAGAGACCTCCAAGGAGCTTTCTTT.

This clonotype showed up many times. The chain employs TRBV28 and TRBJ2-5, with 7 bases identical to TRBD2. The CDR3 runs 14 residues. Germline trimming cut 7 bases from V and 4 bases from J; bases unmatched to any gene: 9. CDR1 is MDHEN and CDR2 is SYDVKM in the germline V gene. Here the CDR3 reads CASKGLGRAETQYF. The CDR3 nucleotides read TGTGCCAGCAAGGGTCTGGGGAGGGCAGAGACCCAGTACTTC.

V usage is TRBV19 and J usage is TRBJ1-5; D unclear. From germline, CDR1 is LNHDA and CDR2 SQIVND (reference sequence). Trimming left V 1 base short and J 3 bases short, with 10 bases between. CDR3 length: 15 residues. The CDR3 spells CASSIGRQINQPQHF. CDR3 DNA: TGTGCCAGTAGTATAGGGCGGCAGATCAATCAGCCCCAGCATTTT.

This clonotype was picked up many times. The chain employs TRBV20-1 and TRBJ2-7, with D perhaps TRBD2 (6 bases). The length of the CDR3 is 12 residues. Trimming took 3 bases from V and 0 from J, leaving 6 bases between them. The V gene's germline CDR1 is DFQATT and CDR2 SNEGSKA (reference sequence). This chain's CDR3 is CSASGSSYEQYF. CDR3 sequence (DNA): TGCAGTGCTAGCGGGAGCTCCTACGAGCAGTACTTC.

CDR3: CASSYLGAGELFF. The CDR3 bases are TGTGCCAGCAGTTACCTCGGGGCCGGGGAGCTGTTTTTT. This rearrangement joins TRBV6-6 to TRBJ2-2; perhaps TRBD2 as D (5 bases). Germline CDR1 reads MNHNY; CDR2 reads SVGAGI (reference sequence). This CDR3 has 13 residues. Trimming removed 2 bases from V and 6 bases from J, with 7 bases in between.

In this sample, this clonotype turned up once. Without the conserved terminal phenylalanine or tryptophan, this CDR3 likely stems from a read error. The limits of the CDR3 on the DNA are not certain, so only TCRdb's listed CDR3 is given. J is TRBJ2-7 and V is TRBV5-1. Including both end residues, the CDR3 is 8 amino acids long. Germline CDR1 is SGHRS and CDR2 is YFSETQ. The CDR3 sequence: CASRRQNT.

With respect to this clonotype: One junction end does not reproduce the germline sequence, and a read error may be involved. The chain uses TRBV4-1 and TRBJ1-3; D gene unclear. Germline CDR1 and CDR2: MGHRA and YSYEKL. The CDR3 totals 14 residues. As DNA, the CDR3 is TGTGCCAGCAGCCAAGATAAGGGAGCAAACACCATATATTTT. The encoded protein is CASSQDKGANTIYF.

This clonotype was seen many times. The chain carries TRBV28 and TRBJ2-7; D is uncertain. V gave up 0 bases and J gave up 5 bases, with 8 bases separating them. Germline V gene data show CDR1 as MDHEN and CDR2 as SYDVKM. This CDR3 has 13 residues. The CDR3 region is CASSLWGFNEQYF. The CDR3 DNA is TGTGCCAGCAGTTTATGGGGTTTCAACGAGCAGTACTTC.

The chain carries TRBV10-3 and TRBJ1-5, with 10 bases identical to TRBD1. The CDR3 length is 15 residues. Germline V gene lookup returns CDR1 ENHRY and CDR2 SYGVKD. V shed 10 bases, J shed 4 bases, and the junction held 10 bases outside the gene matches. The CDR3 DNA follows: TGTGCCACTAGCACGGGACAGGGGAGAAATCAGCCCCAGCATTTT. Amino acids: CATSTGQGRNQPQHF.

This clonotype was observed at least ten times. CDR3 coding DNA: TGTGCCAGTAGTCCGGACGACTATGGCTACACCTTC. Its protein product is CASSPDDYGYTF. The chain links TRBV19 to TRBJ1-2; D unresolved. The length of the CDR3 is 12 residues. Germline V gene lookup returns CDR1 LNHDA and CDR2 SQIVND (reference sequence). V gave up 5 bases and J gave up 3 bases, with 7 bases separating them.

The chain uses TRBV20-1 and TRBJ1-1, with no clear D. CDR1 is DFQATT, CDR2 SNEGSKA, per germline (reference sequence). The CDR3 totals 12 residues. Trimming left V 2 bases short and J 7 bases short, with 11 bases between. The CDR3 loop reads CSARLPQDEAFF. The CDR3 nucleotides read TGCAGTGCTAGATTGCCGCAGGATGAAGCTTTCTTT.

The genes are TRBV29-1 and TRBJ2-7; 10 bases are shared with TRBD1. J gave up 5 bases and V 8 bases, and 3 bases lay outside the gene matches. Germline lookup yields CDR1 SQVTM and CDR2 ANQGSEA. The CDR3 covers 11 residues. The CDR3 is CSWTGGDEQYF. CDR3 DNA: TGCAGCTGGACAGGGGGTGACGAGCAGTACTTC.